These 25 T cell receptor beta chains came from one sample sequenced in a study of T cell responses to AZD1222 COVID-19 vaccine. Clones were sequenced by immunoSEQ multiplex PCR, and TCRdb holds only the in-frame ones, with some missing. The profile covers some 96,000 clones, with roughly 86% appearing a single time and 4.2% taken by the ten largest. Source: peripheral blood, taken on day 0 of MenACWY control vaccination. The source is an adult in good health.

This clone was counted between two and nine times. V and J are TRBV4-1 and TRBJ2-1, with D unresolved. From germline, CDR1 is MGHRA and CDR2 YSYEKL. The ends were cut back, 4 bases at V and 0 bases at J, with 13 bases in the middle. This CDR3 contains 16 residues. CDR3 bases: TGCGCCAGCAGCCCCCGGACGATCCTCTCCTACAATGAGCAGTTCTTC. It is translated as CASSPRTILSYNEQFF.

The V call is TRBV7-8, the J call TRBJ2-2; D perhaps matches TRBD1 (6 bases). Germline CDR1 is SGHVS and CDR2 is FQNEAQ. Trimming pared 3 bases from V and 1 base from J, leaving 12 bases between. The CDR3 is made up of 16 amino acids. CDR3 residues: CASSLTWGQNTGELFF. The CDR3, as DNA: TGTGCCAGCAGCTTGACGTGGGGGCAGAACACCGGGGAGCTGTTTTTT.

This clone was detected a few times. This CDR3 is CASSTTPGGQFF. CDR3 nucleotides: TGTGCCAGCAGCACGACCCCGGGCGGGCAGTTCTTC. V gene TRBV7-2 combines with J gene TRBJ2-1, with no clear D. Germline lookup yields CDR1 SGHTA and CDR2 FQGNSA. This CDR3 has 12 residues. V was trimmed by 5 bases and J by 12 bases, leaving 14 bases between them.

This chain uses TRBV7-2 with TRBJ1-3; D perhaps matches TRBD1 (5 bases). Germline values: CDR1 SGHTA, CDR2 FQGNSA. Trimming pared 1 base from V and 0 bases from J, leaving 10 bases between. This CDR3 has 16 residues. CDR3 DNA sequence: TGTGCCAGCAGCTTAGACCAGGACACCTCTGGAAACACCATATATTTT. Protein: CASSLDQDTSGNTIYF.

The chain couples TRBV19 to TRBJ1-1, with TRBD1 as a possible D gene (6 bases). Germline CDR1 is LNHDA and CDR2 is SQIVND (reference sequence). The CDR3 loop spans 13 amino acids. V was cut by 6 bases and J by 3 bases, with 11 bases left in between. The CDR3 DNA is TGTGCCAGTAGGCCACAGGGTGACACTGAAGCTTTCTTT. It translates to CASRPQGDTEAFF. The complete variable domain, with remaining parts taken from reference TRBV19 and TRBJ1-1, reads DGGITQSPKYLFRKEGQNVTLSCEQNLNHDAMYWYRQDPGQGLRLIYYSQIVNDFQKGDIAEGYSVSREKKESFPLTVTSAQKNPTAFYLCASRPQGDTEAFFGQGTRLTVV.

The chain combines TRBV10-3 with TRBJ1-5; D gene unclear. With 6 bases removed from V and 3 bases from J, the gap between germline ends came to 9 bases. The CDR3 is 13 amino acids. Per germline, CDR1 ENHRY and CDR2 SYGVKD. CDR3 protein: CAIRLEINQPQHF. CDR3 DNA sequence: TGTGCCATCAGGCTCGAAATCAATCAGCCCCAGCATTTT.

The genes are TRBV6-5 and TRBJ2-5; TRBD2 matches 7 bases. Germline values: CDR1 MNHEY, CDR2 SVGAGI. J was trimmed by 1 base and V by 6 bases; bases with no gene match: 2. The CDR3 contains 13 residues. The CDR3 region has the DNA TGTGCCAGCAGCCGGGGGGTCCAAGAGACCCAGTACTTC. Translating it yields CASSRGVQETQYF.

This clone was seen a single time. This sequence joins TRBV29-1 and TRBJ1-2; D is perhaps TRBD1 (5 bases). CDR1 and CDR2 (germline): SQVTM, ANQGSEA. The V end lost 4 bases, the J end lost 0 bases, and 12 bases lay between the germline ends. This CDR3 is 14 amino acids long. CDR3 in amino acids: CSVAPRQSNYGYTF. In DNA, the CDR3 is TGCAGCGTTGCGCCCCGACAGTCTAACTATGGCTACACCTTC.

This sequence joins TRBV9 and TRBJ1-6, with D possibly being TRBD1 (5 bases). Trimming removed 1 base from V and 10 bases from J, with 21 bases in between. CDR3 size: 17 residues. Germline lookup yields CDR1 SGDLS and CDR2 YYNGEE. CDR3 protein: CASSVNPVQGLGSPLHF. The CDR3 DNA reads TGTGCCAGCAGCGTAAACCCCGTCCAGGGCTTGGGGTCACCCCTCCACTTT.

This chain links TRBV29-1 with TRBJ2-3; no clear D. Trimming shortened V by 5 bases and J by 6 bases, and 12 bases separated the two germline ends. This CDR3 is built from 12 residues. CDR1 and CDR2 (germline): SQVTM, ANQGSEA. The CDR3 reads CSVLRQSDTQYF. The CDR3 coding sequence is TGCAGCGTTCTGAGGCAGTCGGATACGCAGTATTTT.

This chain connects TRBV6-2 or TRBV6-3 to TRBJ1-2; 9 bases match TRBD1. V dropped 6 bases and J dropped 2; count of bases not matched to a gene: 10. Germline CDR1 MNHEY, CDR2 SVGEGT. This CDR3 spans 16 amino acids. CDR3 nucleotide sequence: TGTGCCAGCAGCCCCGGCCTAGGACAGGGGAACTATGGCTACACCTTC. It yields the protein CASSPGLGQGNYGYTF.

This chain connects TRBV7-2 to TRBJ1-3; 8 bases align to TRBD1. The CDR3 is made up of 14 amino acids. CDR1 and CDR2 from the germline V gene are SGHTA and FQGNSA. Trimming removed 10 bases from V and 1 base from J; junction bases left unmatched: 6. The CDR3 bases are TGTGCCACCGACCAGGGGGCATCTGGAAACACCATATATTTT. Amino acid sequence: CATDQGASGNTIYF. The full variable domain, rest sourced from reference TRBV7-2 and TRBJ1-3, is GAGVSQSPSNKVTEKGKDVELRCDPISGHTALYWYRQSLGQGLEFLIYFQGNSAPDKSGLPSDRFSAERTGGSVSTLTIQRTQQEDSAVYLCATDQGASGNTIYFGEGSWLTVV.

This chain connects TRBV7-2 to TRBJ2-5, with D perhaps TRBD2 (5 bases). The V and J ends lost 5 bases and 9 bases respectively, with 19 bases between them. This CDR3 contains 14 residues. From germline, CDR1 is SGHTA and CDR2 FQGNSA. The CDR3 is CASSPADGMESQYF. The CDR3 bases are TGTGCCAGCAGCCCAGCGGACGGGATGGAGTCCCAGTACTTC.

V gene TRBV6-5 combines with J gene TRBJ1-6, with D unclear. V was trimmed by 2 bases and J by 10 bases, leaving 12 bases between them. The germline V gene has CDR1 MNHEY and CDR2 SVGAGI. This CDR3 region has 14 residues. The CDR3 coding sequence is TGTGCCAGCAGTTACCGTGAGTCCAAGTCACCCCTCCACTTT. Translated, it gives CASSYRESKSPLHF.

The chain uses TRBV28 and TRBJ2-6; either TRBD1 or TRBD2 may fit D (6 bases each). Germline-derived CDR1 and CDR2 are MDHEN and SYDVKM. Trimming removed 8 bases at V and 4 bases at J, with 12 bases between. This CDR3 contains 14 residues. The CDR3 DNA reads TGTGCCAGCTTGAGGGGGGCAGGGGCCAACGTCCTGACTTTC. It yields the protein CASLRGAGANVLTF.

The V gene is TRBV7-2, the J gene TRBJ1-6; D gene unclear. Deletions cut 7 bases from V and 8 bases from J, with 21 bases between. Germline CDR1 and CDR2: SGHTA and FQGNSA. This CDR3 spans 16 amino acids. CDR3 region: CASTLTSAAGYSPLHF. The CDR3 coding sequence is TGTGCCAGCACCCTGACTTCAGCGGCTGGTTATTCACCCCTCCACTTT. The complete variable domain, with remaining parts taken from reference TRBV7-2 and TRBJ1-6, reads GAGVSQSPSNKVTEKGKDVELRCDPISGHTALYWYRQSLGQGLEFLIYFQGNSAPDKSGLPSDRFSAERTGGSVSTLTIQRTQQEDSAVYLCASTLTSAAGYSPLHFGNGTRLTVT.

The chain combines TRBV6-5 with TRBJ2-1; 9 positions match TRBD2. The germline V gene has CDR1 MNHEY and CDR2 SVGAGI. Trimming removed 4 bases from V and 2 bases from J; junction bases left unmatched: 6. CDR3 length equals 16 residues. CDR3 sequence reads: CASSLAGAIAYNEQFF. For the CDR3, the DNA is TGTGCCAGCAGTTTAGCGGGAGCGATCGCCTACAATGAGCAGTTCTTC.

Remarks on this clone: Germline is not matched at one junction end, which may reflect a read error. The chain combines TRBV7-2 with TRBJ2-1; 8 bases are a match to TRBD1. Germline V gene lookup returns CDR1 SGHTA and CDR2 FQGNSA. This CDR3 contains 13 residues. CDR3 sequence reads: CASSTQTDRVGIF. In DNA, the CDR3 is TGTGCCAGCAGCACCCAAACGGACAGGGTAGGGATCTTC.

The rearrangement joins TRBV4-3 to TRBJ1-3; D gene uncertain. The V end was cut by 1 base, the J end by 3 bases, with 13 bases between. The CDR3 is 16 residues long. Germline V gene lookup returns CDR1 LGHNA and CDR2 YSLEER. Here the CDR3 reads CASSQGGQLLGNTIYF. CDR3 nucleotide sequence: TGCGCCAGCAGCCAAGGGGGTCAGCTACTTGGAAACACCATATATTTT.

This clone appeared a few times. Other DNA sequences in the same sample also yield this CDR3. This chain connects TRBV19 to TRBJ1-4; D unresolved. V lost 3 bases and J lost 8, with 13 bases in between. In germline, CDR1 is LNHDA, CDR2 SQIVND (reference sequence). There are 14 residues in the CDR3. CDR3 loop: CASSIRGDGEKLFF. The CDR3 DNA follows: TGTGCCAGTAGTATCCGGGGTGACGGGGAAAAACTGTTTTTT.

V and J are TRBV6-6 and TRBJ1-5; no clear D gene. Germline V CDR1 and CDR2: MNHNY, SVGAGI (reference sequence). Between the trimmed V and J ends, which lost 0 bases and 7 bases, there was a span of 10 bases. This CDR3 is built from 14 residues. This chain's CDR3 is CASSYSTERQPQHF. The CDR3 nucleotides are TGTGCCAGCAGTTACTCGACTGAACGCCAGCCCCAGCATTTT.

The chain employs TRBV19 and TRBJ1-2; no definite D call. Per the germline V gene, CDR1 is LNHDA and CDR2 is SQIVND (reference sequence). The ends were cut back, 8 bases at V and 4 bases at J, with 11 bases in the middle. CDR3 length: 12 amino acids. The CDR3 DNA reads TGTGCCAGTGAGGGCTGGAGCTATGGCTACACCTTC. Its translation is CASEGWSYGYTF. Full variable domain (rest looked up from reference TRBV19 and TRBJ1-2): DGGITQSPKYLFRKEGQNVTLSCEQNLNHDAMYWYRQDPGQGLRLIYYSQIVNDFQKGDIAEGYSVSREKKESFPLTVTSAQKNPTAFYLCASEGWSYGYTFGSGTRLTVV.

The V and J genes are TRBV18 and TRBJ1-1; D unresolved. V was pared by 4 bases and J by 11 bases, with 11 bases between. The CDR3 covers 11 residues. In germline, CDR1 is KGHSH, CDR2 LQKENI. The CDR3 reads CASSLDKEAFF. The CDR3 DNA follows: TGTGCCAGCTCACTAGATAAGGAGGCTTTCTTT. Looking up the rest from reference TRBV18 and TRBJ1-1 gives the full variable domain: NAGVMQNPRHLVRRRGQEARLRCSPMKGHSHVYWYRQLPEEGLKFMVYLQKENIIDESGMPKERFSAEFPKEGPSILRIQQVVRGDSAAYFCASSLDKEAFFGQGTRLTVV.

This clone was seen a single time. This sequence joins TRBV5-1 and TRBJ2-1, with 8 bases lining up with TRBD2. The CDR3 length is 16 residues. In germline, CDR1 is SGHRS, CDR2 YFSETQ. The trim removed 3 bases at V and 5 bases at J, leaving 10 bases unmatched. The CDR3 coding sequence is TGCGCCAGCAGCTGGAGGGTACTAGCGGTTAACAATGAGCAGTTCTTC. The encoded protein is CASSWRVLAVNNEQFF.

The chain links TRBV4-1 to TRBJ1-6; 7 bases fit TRBD1. The CDR3 loop spans 17 amino acids. After removal of 0 bases from V and 0 bases from J, the junction contained 2 bases not matched to a gene. CDR1 is MGHRA, CDR2 YSYEKL, per germline. CDR3 in DNA: TGCGCCAGCAGCCAAGAGGGACAGAGCTCCTATAATTCACCCCTCCACTTT. It codes for CASSQEGQSSYNSPLHF.